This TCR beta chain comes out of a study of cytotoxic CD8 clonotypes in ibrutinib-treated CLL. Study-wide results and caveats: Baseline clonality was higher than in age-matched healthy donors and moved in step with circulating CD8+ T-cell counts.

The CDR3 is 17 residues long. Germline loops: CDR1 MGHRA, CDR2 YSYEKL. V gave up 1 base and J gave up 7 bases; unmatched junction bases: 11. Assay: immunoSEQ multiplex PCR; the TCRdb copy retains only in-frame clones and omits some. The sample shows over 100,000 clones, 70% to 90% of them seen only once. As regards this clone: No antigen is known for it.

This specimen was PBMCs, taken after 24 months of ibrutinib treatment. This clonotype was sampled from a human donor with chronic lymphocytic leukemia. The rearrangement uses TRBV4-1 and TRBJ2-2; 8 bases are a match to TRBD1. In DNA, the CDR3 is TGCGCCAGCAGCCAAGTCCTTTCCAGGGGGCGCGTCGGGGAGCTGTTTTTT. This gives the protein CASSQVLSRGRVGELFF.